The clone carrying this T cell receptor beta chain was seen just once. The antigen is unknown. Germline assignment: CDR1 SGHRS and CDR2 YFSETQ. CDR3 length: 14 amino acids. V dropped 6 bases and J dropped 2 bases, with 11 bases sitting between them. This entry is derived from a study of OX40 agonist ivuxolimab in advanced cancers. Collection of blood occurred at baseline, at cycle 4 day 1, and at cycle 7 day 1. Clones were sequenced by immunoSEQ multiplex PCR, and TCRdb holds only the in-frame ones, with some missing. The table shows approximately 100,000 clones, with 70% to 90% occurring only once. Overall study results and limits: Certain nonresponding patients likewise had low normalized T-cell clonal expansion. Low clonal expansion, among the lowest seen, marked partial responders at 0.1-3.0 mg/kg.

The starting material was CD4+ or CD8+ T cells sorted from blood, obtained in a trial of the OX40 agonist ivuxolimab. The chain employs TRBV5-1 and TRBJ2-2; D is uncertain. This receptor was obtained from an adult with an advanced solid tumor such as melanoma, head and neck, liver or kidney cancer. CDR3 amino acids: CASNRVTNTGELFF. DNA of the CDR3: TGCGCCAGCAACCGGGTCACTAACACCGGGGAGCTGTTTTTT.